The 22 T cell receptor beta chains below all came from one sample that was sequenced in a study of shared clonotypes between healthy human individuals. Profiled with immunoSEQ multiplex PCR; TCRdb holds only in-frame clones, not every one. Here the sample spans over a million clones, about 75% being singletons. The sequenced sample consisted of memory CD4+ T cells sorted from blood. Subset meaning: CD45RA-negative fraction. The receptors derive from a man aged 18 to 30 in good health.

The rearrangement links TRBV19 to TRBJ1-4; a possible D gene is TRBD1 (5 bases). Germline CDR1 is LNHDA and CDR2 is SQIVND (reference sequence). The CDR3 extends over 16 amino acids. Trimming left V 3 bases short and J 8 bases short, with 19 bases between. The CDR3 protein is CASSISPGSGREKLFF. CDR3 nucleotide sequence: TGTGCCAGTAGTATCTCCCCTGGCTCAGGGAGGGAAAAACTGTTTTTT.

The gene calls are TRBV6-4 and TRBJ2-7; no clear D gene. V gave up 0 bases and J gave up 0 bases, with 12 bases separating them. From germline, CDR1 is MRHNA and CDR2 SNTAGT. This CDR3 has 16 residues. The CDR3, as DNA: TGTGCCAGCAGTGACTCTCGCCGTTTCTGCTCCTACGAGCAGTACTTC. The encoded protein is CASSDSRRFCSYEQYF.

CDR3 protein: CASGTGMEGYTF. In DNA form, the CDR3 reads TGCGCCAGCGGGACAGGGATGGAGGGCTACACCTTC. The chain combines TRBV5-1 with TRBJ1-2; 9 nucleotides match TRBD1. The V segment lost 7 bases and the J segment 8 bases; nucleotides outside the gene matches: 6. The germline V gene has CDR1 SGHRS and CDR2 YFSETQ. The CDR3 sequence is 12 residues long.

A few counts support this clone. The rearrangement joins TRBV7-2 to TRBJ1-1, with D possibly being TRBD1 (5 bases). This CDR3 comprises 15 residues. Trimming cost V 5 bases and J 8 bases, with 21 bases left between them. Germline V CDR1 and CDR2: SGHTA, FQGNSA. CDR3 residues: CASSPVGRVGPEAFF. The CDR3, as DNA: TGTGCCAGCAGCCCGGTGGGCAGGGTAGGACCCGAAGCTTTCTTT.

This chain connects TRBV6-5 to TRBJ1-6; weak D call: TRBD1 (5 bases). Trimming left V 7 bases short and J 7 bases short, with 17 bases between. Germline V gives CDR1 MNHEY, CDR2 SVGAGI. The CDR3 runs to 15 residues. Here the CDR3 DNA reads TGTGCCAGCACCCCAGGGCGAGTCGGGAATTCACCCCTCCACTTT. Translation: CASTPGRVGNSPLHF.

J is TRBJ2-7 and V is TRBV7-2, with unresolved D. CDR1 SGHTA and CDR2 FQGNSA come from the germline V gene. V gave up 5 bases and J gave up 0 bases, with 11 bases separating them. The CDR3 is made up of 14 amino acids. The CDR3 spells CASSLDGNSYEQYF. The CDR3 region has the DNA TGTGCCAGCAGCCTGGACGGAAACTCCTACGAGCAGTACTTC.

The chain links TRBV2 to TRBJ1-2, with a possible D match to TRBD1 (6 bases). CDR1 SNHLY and CDR2 FYNNEI come from the germline V gene. V dropped 5 bases and J dropped 7 bases, with 20 bases sitting between them. The CDR3 extends over 15 amino acids. The CDR3 spells CASSYTAQGSGGYTF. CDR3 nucleotides: TGTGCCAGCAGTTACACCGCACAGGGATCTGGTGGCTACACCTTC.

The V and J genes are TRBV28 and TRBJ1-3; D might be TRBD1 (5 bases). The CDR3 spans 14 residues. The V gene's germline CDR1 is MDHEN and CDR2 SYDVKM. Trimming removed 6 bases at V and 2 bases at J, with 11 bases between. The CDR3 DNA is TGTGCCAGCAGCCGGGGGGGAACTGGAAACACCATATATTTT. Amino acids: CASSRGGTGNTIYF.

In regard to this clone: A junction end diverges from the germline sequence, so it may reflect a read error. V is TRBV6-5 and J is TRBJ2-3; 9 nucleotides match TRBD2. CDR3 length: 14 amino acids. CDR1 MNHEY and CDR2 SVGAGI come from the germline V gene. CDR3 nucleotide sequence: TGTGCCAGCAGTACGCGGGGGGGCACAGATACGCAGTACTTT. Protein product: CASSTRGGTDTQYF.

V usage is TRBV6-1 and J usage is TRBJ1-2, with 7 bases fitting TRBD1. Trimming took 2 bases from V and 3 from J; bases not matched to a gene: 9. The CDR3 is 16 residues long. Germline V lookup: CDR1 MNHNS, CDR2 SASEGT. Here the CDR3 reads CASSEPTGVVDYGYTF. The DNA for the CDR3 is TGTGCCAGCAGTGAACCAACAGGGGTGGTTGACTATGGCTACACCTTC.

The CDR3 spells CASSITGLTDTQYF. Here the CDR3 DNA reads TGTGCCAGTAGTATTACAGGGCTCACAGATACGCAGTATTTT. This sequence joins TRBV19 and TRBJ2-3; TRBD1 is a possible D gene (6 bases). The CDR3 consists of 14 residues. Trimming removed 3 bases at V and 2 bases at J, with 9 bases between. Germline V gene data show CDR1 as LNHDA and CDR2 as SQIVND (reference sequence).

The genes are TRBV6-5 and TRBJ1-2; D is perhaps TRBD1 (5 bases). Germline V gene sequence: CDR1 MNHEY, CDR2 SVGAGI. This CDR3 region has 13 residues. The V and J ends lost 8 bases and 3 bases respectively, with 13 bases between them. The DNA for the CDR3 is TGTGCCAGCCACCCGGGGGGGGACTATGGCTACACCTTC. It is translated as CASHPGGDYGYTF.

A note on this clone: The germline gene is not matched at one end of the junction; a read error may be the cause. The chain recombines TRBV6-1 with TRBJ1-4; the match to TRBD1 covers 10 bases. This CDR3 spans 15 amino acids. Germline loops: CDR1 MNHNS, CDR2 SASEGT. The CDR3 DNA follows: TGTACCAGCAGTGATGGGACAGGGGAAGTAGTAAAACTGTTTTTT. Its translation: CTSSDGTGEVVKLFF.

The V gene is TRBV11-3, the J gene TRBJ2-5; no clear D gene. Trimming took 2 bases from V and 3 from J, leaving 7 bases between them. Per germline, CDR1 SGHNT and CDR2 YENEEA. The CDR3 covers 13 residues. CDR3 coding DNA: TGTGCCAGCAGCTTAAGACGGGAAGAGACCCAGTACTTC. It encodes CASSLRREETQYF. Supplemented by reference TRBV11-3 and TRBJ2-5, the full variable domain reads EAGVVQSPRYKIIEKKQPVAFWCNPISGHNTLYWYLQNLGQGPELLIRYENEEAVDDSQLPKDRFSAERLKGVDSTLKIQPAELGDSAVYLCASSLRREETQYFGPGTRLLVL.

The V call is TRBV14, the J call TRBJ2-7; D call uncertain. CDR1 and CDR2 (germline): SGHDN, FVKESK. The V end lost 4 bases, the J end lost 0 bases, and 19 bases lay between the germline ends. The CDR3 runs 17 residues. The DNA of the CDR3 is TGTGCCAGCAGCCCACAAGAGCCCCTAACTGGCTCCTACGAGCAGTACTTC. Translating it yields CASSPQEPLTGSYEQYF.

This clone was detected a few times. The chain recombines TRBV6-1 with TRBJ1-1; 8 nucleotides line up with TRBD1. V lost 7 bases, J lost 5 bases, and 6 bases stayed unmatched. Germline CDR1 MNHNS, CDR2 SASEGT. CDR3 length: 13 amino acids. The CDR3 loop is CASKRQGITEAFF. The CDR3 nucleotides are TGTGCCAGCAAAAGACAGGGGATAACTGAAGCTTTCTTT.

The V and J genes are TRBV5-1 and TRBJ2-1; 8 positions match TRBD1. The CDR3 is 16 amino acids. With 4 bases clipped from V and 4 bases from J, the junction kept 10 bases outside the gene matches. Per the germline V gene, CDR1 is SGHRS and CDR2 is YFSETQ. The CDR3 loop is CASSLLQGAGYNEQFF. CDR3 coding DNA: TGCGCCAGCAGCCTGCTGCAGGGGGCGGGGTACAATGAGCAGTTCTTC.

This clone was picked up a small number of times. The rearrangement links TRBV28 to TRBJ1-1; possible D gene TRBD1, 5 bases. This CDR3 is 14 amino acids long. V lost 1 base and J 7 bases, leaving 13 bases between the germline ends. CDR1 and CDR2 from the germline V gene are MDHEN and SYDVKM. The CDR3 is CASSLSGVLGEAFF. The CDR3 coding sequence is TGTGCCAGCAGTTTATCGGGGGTGTTGGGTGAAGCTTTCTTT.

The chain joins TRBV5-1 to TRBJ2-5, with unresolved D. There are 11 residues in the CDR3. Germline V gene sequence: CDR1 SGHRS, CDR2 YFSETQ. The V and J ends lost 4 bases and 9 bases respectively, with 10 bases between them. The CDR3 bases are TGCGCCAGCAGCAAGGGAACCCCCCAGTACTTC. It specifies CASSKGTPQYF.

The J gene is TRBJ2-1, the V gene TRBV18; no clear D. V was pared by 2 bases and J by 5 bases, with 7 bases between. The CDR3 length is 13 residues. Germline CDR1 is KGHSH and CDR2 is LQKENI. CDR3 nucleotides: TGTGCCAGCTCACCAAAGACCGACAATGAGCAGTTCTTC. Amino acid sequence: CASSPKTDNEQFF.

This rearrangement joins TRBV6-1 to TRBJ2-3; D is unclear. V lost 2 bases and J lost 2, with 5 bases in between. This CDR3 contains 13 residues. Germline CDR1 is MNHNS and CDR2 is SASEGT. This chain's CDR3 is CASSEQFTDTQYF. Here the CDR3 DNA reads TGTGCCAGCAGTGAACAGTTCACAGATACGCAGTATTTT.

V and J are TRBV10-1 and TRBJ2-3; 11 bases are shared with TRBD2. Germline values: CDR1 WNHNN, CDR2 SYGVQD (reference sequence). V lost 2 bases to trimming and J lost 0 bases; unmatched junction nucleotides: 1. The CDR3 has 16 amino acids. CDR3 nucleotide sequence: TGCGCCAGCAGTGAGGTAGCGGGAGGGAGCACAGATACGCAGTATTTT. The encoded protein is CASSEVAGGSTDTQYF.